This TCR beta chain comes out of a study of low-dose radiotherapy and immunotherapy resistance in tumors. On the study more broadly: On an every-two-weeks schedule, patients received intravenous nivolumab 240 mg, along with ipilimumab 1 mg/kg every six weeks. Every two weeks, one day ahead of radiation and immunotherapy, cyclophosphamide 200 mg/m2 was given (intravenously).

Time point defined: before trial treatment. Donors were administered nivolumab, ipilimumab, aspirin and low-dose cyclophosphamide, together with low-dose radiotherapy. Those eligible were patients bearing advanced solid tumors lacking tumor-infiltrating lymphocytes. Looked up from germline, CDR1 is SGHNT and CDR2 is YYREEE (reference sequence). The V end lost 1 base, the J end lost 2 bases, and 20 bases lay between the germline ends. The CDR3 spans 18 residues. TRAV- and TRBV-specific primers primed first-strand cDNA, covering alpha and beta chains. With a V-primer adapter and a constant-region primer, TCRs were amplified for around 20 PCR cycles. One entry per CDR3 protein, called by TCRdb with MiXCR from the reads. Altogether tens of thousands of distinct CDR3 sequences are present, around 9.2% being singletons, with the ten largest covering under 1.1%. This clonotype was seen repeatedly, ten times or more.

This receptor was obtained from a male donor with prostate cancer. This specimen consisted of PBMCs, obtained before treatment. This chain joins TRBV5-4 and TRBJ2-3, with D maybe TRBD1 (6 bases). This CDR3 reads CASSLLGSTGLFTDTQYF. The CDR3 DNA reads TGTGCCAGCAGCTTGCTCGGTTCGACAGGCCTCTTCACAGATACGCAGTATTTT. The entire variable domain, with the rest obtained from reference TRBV5-4 and TRBJ2-3, is as follows: ETGVTQSPTHLIKTRGQQVTLRCSSQSGHNTVSWYQQALGQGPQFIFQYYREEENGRGNFPPRFSGLQFPNYSSELNVNALELDDSALYLCASSLLGSTGLFTDTQYFGPGTRLTVL.